This is a list of T cell receptor beta chains from one sample in a study of beta chain features in type 1 diabetes. The method was immunoSEQ multiplex PCR; TCRdb's version includes in-frame clones alone and lacks a portion of them. The data contain 310,000 or so clones, approximately 8% of them singletons. Sequencing input: central memory CD4+ T cells from blood. The receptors were gathered from a woman aged 18-30 years in good health. Each CDR3 is given with its conserved first and last residue. Fields, in order: V gene, clone size, D gene, J gene, CDR3 DNA, CDR3 protein. A D gene is named only where the DNA matches it firmly. Part of the rows lack a size; the others show once, few, many or a class for expanded clones.

V: TRBV7-2; size: many; D: -; J: TRBJ2-3; DNA: TGTGCCAGCAGCTCATCTAGGAAAGTTACGCAGTATTTT; CDR3: CASSSSRKVTQYF
V: TRBV2; size: few; D: TRBD1; J: TRBJ2-5; DNA: TGTGCCAGCAGTTCACAGGGGGCGCGTGGAGAGACCCAGTACTTC; CDR3: CASSSQGARGETQYF
V: TRBV29-1; size: few; D: -; J: TRBJ1-5; DNA: TGCAGCGTTAGCCAGGGTTATAGCAATCAGCCCCAGCATTTT; CDR3: CSVSQGYSNQPQHF
V: TRBV7-3; size: -; D: -; J: TRBJ2-2; DNA: TGTGCCAGCAGCTTATTCGGGTACACCGGGGAGCTGTTTTTT; CDR3: CASSLFGYTGELFF
V: TRBV19; size: few; D: -; J: TRBJ2-3; DNA: TGTGCCAGTAGTAGCGGAGGGCCGCGAGATACGCAGTATTTT; CDR3: CASSSGGPRDTQYF
V: TRBV20-1; size: -; D: -; J: TRBJ2-7; DNA: TGCAGTGCTAGTAACGGGTACGAGCAGTACTTC; CDR3: CSASNGYEQYF
V: TRBV27; size: -; D: TRBD1; J: TRBJ1-4; DNA: TGTGCCAGCAGTTCCAAAAACAGGGGGGTTGAAAAACTGTTTTTT; CDR3: CASSSKNRGVEKLFF
V: TRBV11-1; size: many; D: -; J: TRBJ2-7; DNA: TGTGCCAGCAGCTCCTCTTGGACCAGGGAACACGAGCAGTACTTC; CDR3: CASSSSWTREHEQYF
V: TRBV28; size: many; D: -; J: TRBJ2-7; DNA: TGTGCCAGCAGGGGGGATTCGTCCTACGAGCAGTACTTC; CDR3: CASRGDSSYEQYF
V: TRBV29-1; size: once; D: -; J: TRBJ2-5; DNA: TGCAGCGTCGCCCCAATAACGGGGTCGGGAGAGACCCAGTACTTC; CDR3: CSVAPITGSGETQYF
V: TRBV7-2; size: few; D: -; J: TRBJ1-1; DNA: TGTGCCAGCAGCTTACAGGGAGGTCGCACTGAAGCTTTCTTT; CDR3: CASSLQGGRTEAFF
V: TRBV4-3; size: -; D: -; J: TRBJ1-4; DNA: TGCGCCAGCAGCTCCGGTTATGAAAAACTGTTTTTT; CDR3: CASSSGYEKLFF
V: TRBV9; size: many; D: -; J: TRBJ2-2; DNA: TGTGCCAGCAGCGTAGGGACAATAGGGACCGGGGAGCTGTTTTTT; CDR3: CASSVGTIGTGELFF
V: TRBV11-1; size: -; D: TRBD1; J: TRBJ2-5; DNA: TGTGCCAGCAGCTCGACCAGGGGGTTAGAGACCCAGTACTTC; CDR3: CASSSTRGLETQYF
V: TRBV9; size: many; D: TRBD2; J: TRBJ2-5; DNA: TGTGCCAGCAGCGTAGGGGGACTAGCGGGAGCCCAAGAGACCCAGTACTTC; CDR3: CASSVGGLAGAQETQYF
V: TRBV11-2; size: few; D: TRBD2; J: TRBJ2-7; DNA: TGTGCCAGCAGTCTCAATAGCGGGAGGGCTTCCGAGCAGTACTTC; CDR3: CASSLNSGRASEQYF
V: TRBV6-6; size: -; D: -; J: TRBJ2-5; DNA: TGTGCCAGCAGCCCCAGGACAGAGACCCAGTACTTC; CDR3: CASSPRTETQYF
V: TRBV4-1; size: few; D: -; J: TRBJ1-3; DNA: TGCGCCAGCAGCCAAGCTGATTCTGGAAACACCATATATTTT; CDR3: CASSQADSGNTIYF
V: TRBV9; size: few; D: -; J: TRBJ1-1; DNA: TGTGCCAGCAGCGCTCAGGACAGAACTGAAGCTTTCTTT; CDR3: CASSAQDRTEAFF
V: TRBV11-3; size: -; D: -; J: TRBJ2-1; DNA: TGTGCCAGCAGCTTAAGCGGGCTGTTTGGCAATGAGCAGTTCTTC; CDR3: CASSLSGLFGNEQFF
V: TRBV7-2; size: few; D: -; J: TRBJ1-5; DNA: TGTGCCAGCAGCCCGGGACCGAGTAATCAGCCCCAGCATTTT; CDR3: CASSPGPSNQPQHF
V: TRBV9; size: -; D: TRBD2; J: TRBJ2-3; DNA: TGTGCCAGCAGCGTCAGTACGGGACTAGCGGGGGACCGCACAGATACGCAGTATTTT; CDR3: CASSVSTGLAGDRTDTQYF
V: TRBV6-5; size: few; D: -; J: TRBJ1-1; DNA: TGTGCCAGCAGTTACTCGAGGTCAGGGGACACTGAAGCTTTCTTT; CDR3: CASSYSRSGDTEAFF
V: TRBV9; size: few; D: -; J: TRBJ1-1; DNA: TGTGCCAGCAGCCCTCAGATGGGTAACACTGAAGCTTTCTTT; CDR3: CASSPQMGNTEAFF
V: TRBV19; size: many; D: -; J: TRBJ1-1; DNA: TGTGCCAGTATCCGTGATGGGGGGAGTAACACTGAAGCTTTCTTT; CDR3: CASIRDGGSNTEAFF
V: TRBV5-6; size: -; D: -; J: TRBJ2-7; DNA: TGTGCCAGCAGCTTGGTTGGCATCCCCTACGAGCAGTACTTC; CDR3: CASSLVGIPYEQYF
V: TRBV25-1; size: few; D: -; J: TRBJ1-4; DNA: TGTGCCAGCAGACAGGGATTCGGTGAAAAACTGTTTTTT; CDR3: CASRQGFGEKLFF
V: TRBV7-3; size: few; D: -; J: TRBJ1-5; DNA: TGTGCCAGCGGCATCAGGGGCAATCAGCCCCAGCATTTT; CDR3: CASGIRGNQPQHF